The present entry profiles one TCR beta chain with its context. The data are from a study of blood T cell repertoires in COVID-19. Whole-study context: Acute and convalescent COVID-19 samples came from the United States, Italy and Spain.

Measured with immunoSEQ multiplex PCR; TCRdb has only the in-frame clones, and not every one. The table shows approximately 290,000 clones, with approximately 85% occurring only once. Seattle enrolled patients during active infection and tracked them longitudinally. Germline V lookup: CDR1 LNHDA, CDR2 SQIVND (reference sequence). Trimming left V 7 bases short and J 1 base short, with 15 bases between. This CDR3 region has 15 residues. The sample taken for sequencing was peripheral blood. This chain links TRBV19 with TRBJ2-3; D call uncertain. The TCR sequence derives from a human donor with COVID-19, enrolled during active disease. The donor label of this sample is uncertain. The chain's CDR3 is CASNSRSSRTDTQYF. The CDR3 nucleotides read TGTGCCAGTAACAGTCGATCCAGCCGCACAGATACGCAGTATTTT.